These 14 T cell receptor beta chains came from one sample sequenced in a study of CXCR3-negative and CXCR3-positive naive CD8 T cells. TRB cDNA libraries were made by UMI-labeled 5' RACE. TCRdb reprocessed the 5' RACE reads, keeping one entry per CDR3 protein, no DNA. The sample totals about 110,000 distinct CDR3 sequences. The antigens these receptors bind are not known. Study-wide findings and caveats: Naive cells with CXCR3 showed TRB CDR3s that were more hydrophobic than those in CXCR3-negative naive cells.

The specimen sequenced was naive CXCR3+ CD8+ T cells from blood. Subset here: CD45RO-CCR7+CD27+CD95- naive CD8+ T cells expressing CXCR3 (TNR3+). These receptor sequences come from a human donor in good health. Some clones in this sample may be carry-over from other donors' samples.

The V gene is TRBV6-6, the J gene TRBJ1-1. The CDR3 has 13 amino acids. CDR1 MNHNY and CDR2 SVGAGI come from the germline V gene (reference sequence). The chain's CDR3 is CASTILPNTEAFF.

CDR3 loop: CASSPVGQGQETQYF. V and J are TRBV18 and TRBJ2-5; the TRBD1 assignment by TCRdb is unverifiable without DNA. This CDR3 is built from 15 residues. Germline lookup yields CDR1 KGHSH and CDR2 LQKENI.

The rearrangement joins TRBV29-1 to TRBJ2-1; the TRBD2 assignment by TCRdb is unverifiable without DNA. Germline loops: CDR1 SQVTM, CDR2 ANQGSEA. The CDR3 spans 16 residues. The CDR3 protein is CSVEYPREEAYNEQFF.

This chain connects TRBV15 to TRBJ2-5; TCRdb designates TRBD2, a call that cannot be tested without DNA. The CDR3 extends over 17 amino acids. CDR1 and CDR2 from the germline V gene are LNHNV and YYDKDF (reference sequence). The CDR3 region is CATSTGTSGGLQETQYF.

The chain has TRBV20-1 and TRBJ2-3; checking the TCRdb D call of TRBD1 is not possible without DNA. The germline CDR1 and CDR2 sequences are DFQATT and SNEGSKA (reference sequence). This CDR3 contains 13 residues. The CDR3 spells CSARDDREYTQYF.

This sequence joins TRBV4-3 and TRBJ2-7; TCRdb names TRBD1, which stays unverified in the absence of DNA. Germline-derived CDR1 and CDR2 are LGHNA and YSLEER. This CDR3 has 17 amino acids. This chain's CDR3 is CASSQGSGGAYSGEQYF.

The V gene is TRBV6-2 or TRBV6-3, the J gene TRBJ1-2; without DNA, the TCRdb call of TRBD1 cannot be checked. Germline loops: CDR1 MNHEY, CDR2 SVGEGT. The CDR3 runs 14 residues. This chain's CDR3 is CASSYSAGTDGYTF.

The genes are TRBV24-1 and TRBJ1-5; TCRdb indicates TRBD1, and absent DNA this call remains unverified. Germline lookup yields CDR1 KGHDR and CDR2 SFDVKD. CDR3 size: 20 residues. The CDR3 sequence is CATSDHPVRTGRGTNQPQHF.

This chain joins TRBV7-6 and TRBJ1-1; no DNA is available, so the TRBD1 call from TCRdb remains unchecked. The CDR3 is 15 residues long. Germline V CDR1 and CDR2: SGHVS, FNYEAQ. The chain's CDR3 is CASSSSVGGYTEAFF.

V is TRBV7-9 and J is TRBJ2-7; TCRdb calls TRBD1, which cannot be checked without DNA. The CDR3 runs 15 residues. Germline V gene lookup returns CDR1 SEHNR and CDR2 FQNEAQ (reference sequence). CDR3 sequence reads: CASSEGPVHPYEQYF.

The chain has TRBV20-1 and TRBJ2-1; TCRdb's D gene call, TRBD2, goes unchecked for lack of DNA. This CDR3 is built from 13 residues. The germline V gene has CDR1 DFQATT and CDR2 SNEGSKA (reference sequence). The CDR3 sequence: CSARSYLVTEQFF.

This chain joins TRBV27 and TRBJ2-7; the TCRdb D gene call, TRBD1, has no DNA to confirm it. The CDR3 length is 13 residues. Germline V gene data show CDR1 as MNHEY and CDR2 as SMNVEV (reference sequence). The CDR3 is CASSLSRGHEQYF.

This rearrangement joins TRBV7-6 to TRBJ2-1; the TRBD2 assignment by TCRdb is unverifiable without DNA. This CDR3 is 15 amino acids long. From germline, CDR1 is SGHVS and CDR2 FNYEAQ. The CDR3: CASSPRLASYNEQFF.

This sequence joins TRBV29-1 and TRBJ1-1. Germline V gene data show CDR1 as SQVTM and CDR2 as ANQGSEA. This CDR3 contains 11 residues. The CDR3 protein is CSVGLQAGAFF.